This T cell receptor beta chain comes out of a study of T cells after yellow fever vaccination. The CDR3 consists of 14 residues. V lost 0 bases and J lost 0, with 6 bases in between. Germline V lookup: CDR1 SGHRS, CDR2 YFSETQ. This clonotype was counted at least ten times. TCRdb redid the calling of the 5' RACE reads with MiXCR, one entry per CDR3 protein. The table lists around 340,000 distinct CDR3 sequences, 8.7% of them singletons. This TCR was recovered from a man younger than 35 who received the YFV17D yellow fever vaccine. Sequenced here: PBMCs, sampled on the day of the first yellow fever vaccination. V gene TRBV5-1 combines with J gene TRBJ1-2; D unclear. In DNA form, the CDR3 reads TGCGCCAGCAGCTTGGCGGTCCCTAACTATGGCTACACCTTC. Its protein is CASSLAVPNYGYTF.